This TCR beta chain was recovered during a study of regulatory T cells in long-lasting Graves disease. Study background: The study enrolled newly diagnosed Graves' patients on antithyroid drugs under 3 months.

The study, taken as a whole, reports: Persistent disease preferred TRBV28, TRBJ1-2 and TRBJ2-5; new disease, TRBV20-1 and TRBJ2-1.

Described time point: newly diagnosed GD, antithyroid drugs for less than 3 months. RNA isolated from PBMCs was used to make the TCR library. In building TCR beta libraries, iRepertoire HTBI primers were used together with Arm-PCR of CDR3 regions. Each CDR3 protein gets one entry after TCRdb re-called the multiplex PCR reads with MiXCR. The sample lists a few hundred thousand distinct CDR3 sequences; about 19% were seen once. This clonotype was counted a few times. Its target is unknown. The CDR3 has 14 amino acids. Trimming took 3 bases from V and 7 from J, leaving 14 bases between them. Germline values: CDR1 LNHDA, CDR2 SQIVND (reference sequence).

The sample in question was peripheral blood mononuclear cells (PBMCs), obtained at new diagnosis, from a patient treated with antithyroid drugs. The TCR comes from a female donor with Graves disease. The gene calls are TRBV19 and TRBJ2-3; TRBD2 might be the D (6 bases). The CDR3 region has the DNA TGTGCCAGTAGTATGGGTAGTAGCGGTTATACGCAGTATTTT. It yields the protein CASSMGSSGYTQYF. Full variable domain (missing parts from reference TRBV19 and TRBJ2-3): DGGITQSPKYLFRKEGQNVTLSCEQNLNHDAMYWYRQDPGQGLRLIYYSQIVNDFQKGDIAEGYSVSREKKESFPLTVTSAQKNPTAFYLCASSMGSSGYTQYFGPGTRLTVL.